Listed here are 22 T cell receptor beta chains from one sample, sequenced in a study of T cells in Graves' hyperthyroidism and ophthalmopathy. Regions amplified from RNA transcripts were the TCR beta CDR3 regions. Carried out on the TCR CDR3, a first-round RT-PCR used the HTBI primer set. TCRdb reanalysed the multiplex PCR reads using MiXCR and keeps one entry per CDR3 protein. Found here are 200,000 to 250,000 distinct CDR3 sequences, about 18% of them singletons; the top ten hold around 47%. Sequencing used blood. The source of these receptors is a man aged 35 to 55 with Graves' hyperthyroidism.

At least ten counts were recorded for this clonotype. The chain joins TRBV24-1 to TRBJ2-3, with D unclear. The CDR3 sequence is 15 residues long. CDR1 is KGHDR, CDR2 SFDVKD, per germline. Trimming took off 2 bases at V and 2 bases at J, with 10 bases between the two ends. The CDR3 DNA sequence: TGTGCCACCAGTGATTCCGGGCGCTCCACAGATACGCAGTATTTT. Its protein product is CATSDSGRSTDTQYF.

The sample holds many counts of this clonotype. The genes are TRBV20-1 and TRBJ1-5; D perhaps matches TRBD1 (5 bases). Germline CDR1 DFQATT, CDR2 SNEGSKA (reference sequence). The CDR3 contains 12 residues. With 3 bases removed from V and 4 bases from J, the gap between germline ends came to 7 bases. CDR3 bases: TGCAGTGCTAGGGGGGGTAATCAGCCCCAGCATTTT. Translating gives CSARGGNQPQHF.

This clonotype was picked up many times. V is TRBV10-3 and J is TRBJ1-1; no definite D call. Trimming pared 11 bases from V and 1 base from J, leaving 8 bases between. The CDR3 loop spans 11 amino acids. Germline assignment: CDR1 ENHRY and CDR2 SYGVKD. CDR3 loop: CAVKRNTEAFF. In DNA form, the CDR3 reads TGTGCCGTTAAAAGGAACACTGAAGCTTTCTTT.

Ten or more counts support this clonotype. The chain is built from TRBV10-3 and TRBJ2-5; D unclear. The CDR3 contains 12 residues. Germline V lookup: CDR1 ENHRY, CDR2 SYGVKD. V dropped 8 bases and J dropped 0 bases, with 7 bases sitting between them. The CDR3 sequence is CAISDHQETQYF. CDR3 sequence (DNA): TGTGCCATCTCGGACCACCAAGAGACCCAGTACTTC.

Only a few counts were recorded for this clonotype. The rearrangement joins TRBV9 to TRBJ2-5; tentative D call: TRBD1 (6 bases). Germline V CDR1 and CDR2: SGDLS, YYNGEE. V was trimmed by 3 bases and J by 1 base, leaving 10 bases between them. The CDR3 consists of 14 residues. As DNA, the CDR3 is TGTGCCAGCAGCGGGGGACAAAGCCAAGAGACCCAGTACTTC. This codes for CASSGGQSQETQYF.

The chain has TRBV24-1 and TRBJ2-6, with 7 nucleotides matching TRBD1. The CDR3 loop spans 15 amino acids. Per the germline V gene, CDR1 is KGHDR and CDR2 is SFDVKD. The V segment lost 4 bases and the J segment 4 bases; nucleotides outside the gene matches: 3. CDR3 sequence: CATSDTGVGANVLTF. As DNA, the CDR3 is TGTGCCACCAGTGACACAGGGGTCGGGGCCAACGTCCTGACTTTC.

This clonotype was detected ten times or more. The chain is built from TRBV3-1 and TRBJ1-2; possible D gene TRBD1, 6 bases. The CDR3 is 17 amino acids. In germline, CDR1 is LGHDT, CDR2 YNNKEL (reference sequence). Trimming removed 0 bases at V and 8 bases at J, with 22 bases between. The chain's CDR3 is CASSQEGVSGGRGGYTF. The CDR3 DNA reads TGTGCCAGCAGCCAAGAAGGGGTATCGGGGGGCCGAGGGGGCTACACCTTC.

A few counts support this clonotype. The gene calls are TRBV5-5 and TRBJ1-5; no definite D call. The CDR3 is 14 amino acids. Germline V gene sequence: CDR1 SGHKS, CDR2 YYEKEE (reference sequence). With 0 bases removed from V and 4 bases from J, the gap between germline ends came to 8 bases. CDR3 loop: CASSLVGFNQPQHF. The CDR3 DNA follows: TGTGCCAGCAGCTTGGTAGGGTTTAATCAGCCCCAGCATTTT.

There are many counts of this clonotype. The gene calls are TRBV20-1 and TRBJ1-5; D is unresolved. CDR3 size: 14 residues. The ends were cut back, 4 bases at V and 9 bases at J, with 19 bases in the middle. The germline V gene encodes CDR1 DFQATT and CDR2 SNEGSKA (reference sequence). The CDR3 region has the DNA TGCAGTGCTACCAGTCCGGCGGCTCAATGGCCCCAGCATTTT. This encodes CSATSPAAQWPQHF.

The chain uses TRBV9 and TRBJ2-5; D unresolved. Trimming stripped 0 bases from V and 5 bases from J, with 5 bases between. Germline V gene data show CDR1 as SGDLS and CDR2 as YYNGEE. This CDR3 spans 12 amino acids. In DNA, the CDR3 is TGTGCCAGCAGCGTAGCAGACGAGACCCAGTACTTC. Its protein is CASSVADETQYF.

This clonotype was counted a few times. The chain combines TRBV6-1 with TRBJ1-2; D might be TRBD1 (5 bases). V lost 6 bases and J 5 bases, leaving 13 bases between the germline ends. CDR1 is MNHNS, CDR2 SASEGT, per germline. The CDR3 is 13 residues long. The DNA of the CDR3 is TGTGCCAGCAGGAGGGGAGAGTCATATGGCTACACCTTC. Its translation is CASRRGESYGYTF.

This clonotype showed up many times. V gene TRBV20-1 combines with J gene TRBJ2-1, with a weak D call TRBD2 (6 bases). V was cut by 3 bases and J by 9 bases, with 15 bases left in between. The CDR3 contains 13 residues. CDR1 is DFQATT, CDR2 SNEGSKA, per germline (reference sequence). The CDR3 DNA is TGCAGTGCTAGGGAGGTGGGGGGAGCTGAGCAGTTCTTC. Amino acids: CSAREVGGAEQFF.

This clonotype was counted only a few times. The V gene is TRBV10-3, the J gene TRBJ1-2; perhaps TRBD1 as D (6 bases). CDR1 is ENHRY, CDR2 SYGVKD, per germline. The CDR3 length is 17 residues. Trimming cost V 1 base and J 0 bases, with 15 bases left between them. In nucleotides, the CDR3 is TGTGCCATCAGTGAGTTCCGGGACACCCTAGCTAACTATGGCTACACCTTC. This codes for CAISEFRDTLANYGYTF.

This clonotype was observed many times. This chain links TRBV5-1 with TRBJ2-5; D is possibly TRBD1 or TRBD2 (5 bases each). The CDR3 length is 14 residues. V lost 9 bases and J 2 bases, leaving 17 bases between the germline ends. Germline values: CDR1 SGHRS, CDR2 YFSETQ. Here the CDR3 reads CATRELASQETQYF. The CDR3 region has the DNA TGCGCCACCAGGGAATTAGCGTCTCAAGAGACCCAGTACTTC.

The V call is TRBV7-9, the J call TRBJ2-5; the match to TRBD1 covers 10 bases. The germline CDR1 and CDR2 sequences are SEHNR and FQNEAQ (reference sequence). V lost 5 bases and J lost 5; bases outside the gene matches: 5. The CDR3 runs 14 residues. As DNA, the CDR3 is TGTGCCAGCAGCCGGACAGGGGGAGACGAGACCCAGTACTTC. As protein: CASSRTGGDETQYF.

This clonotype was counted a single time. The chain combines TRBV7-9 with TRBJ2-7; the D gene is possibly TRBD2 (5 bases). The germline V gene encodes CDR1 SEHNR and CDR2 FQNEAQ (reference sequence). Trimming cost V 0 bases and J 0 bases, with 9 bases left between them. The CDR3 length is 15 residues. The CDR3 DNA reads TGTGCCAGCAGCTTAGCATGGAGGAGCTCCTACGAGCAGTACTTC. Protein sequence: CASSLAWRSSYEQYF.

This clonotype was seen a handful of times. The J gene is TRBJ1-4, the V gene TRBV6-2 or TRBV6-3; no firm D call. The germline V gene has CDR1 MNHEY and CDR2 SVGEGT. Trimming pared 5 bases from V and 0 bases from J, leaving 22 bases between. The CDR3 covers 19 residues. CDR3 bases: TGTGCCAGCAGTCCCCCTCGTTTCAGGTGGCGAACAACTAATGAAAAACTGTTTTTT. Protein sequence: CASSPPRFRWRTTNEKLFF.

This clonotype appeared many times. This CDR3 reads CASSQEDRGNNEQFF. DNA for the CDR3: TGTGCCAGCAGCCAAGAGGACAGGGGAAACAATGAGCAGTTCTTC. The V call is TRBV3-1, the J call TRBJ2-1, with 9 bases that match TRBD1. V trimming: 0 bases; J trimming: 5 bases; junction bases outside the gene matches: 2. The CDR3 covers 15 residues. Per the germline V gene, CDR1 is LGHDT and CDR2 is YNNKEL (reference sequence).

This clonotype was seen many times. The V gene is TRBV20-1, the J gene TRBJ2-1; TRBD2 matches 7 bases. J gave up 0 bases and V 6 bases, and 8 bases lay outside the gene matches. This CDR3 region has 15 residues. From germline, CDR1 is DFQATT and CDR2 SNEGSKA (reference sequence). This CDR3 reads CSAGDYRSSYNEQFF. In DNA form, the CDR3 reads TGCAGTGCCGGGGACTATAGGAGCTCCTACAATGAGCAGTTCTTC.

This clonotype turned up a few times. V and J are TRBV4-3 and TRBJ1-5, with D possibly TRBD1 on 6 matching bases. CDR1 and CDR2 (germline): LGHNA, YSLEER. Trimming shortened V by 0 bases and J by 1 base, and 10 bases separated the two germline ends. The CDR3 covers 16 residues. The CDR3 DNA reads as TGCGCCAGCAGCCAAGATGCCGACAGGAGCAATCAGCCCCAGCATTTT. Protein product: CASSQDADRSNQPQHF.

This clonotype was seen ten or more times. The chain couples TRBV28 to TRBJ1-1; D not certain. Germline V gene sequence: CDR1 MDHEN, CDR2 SYDVKM. CDR3 size: 13 residues. V lost 4 bases and J lost 4, with 10 bases in between. The CDR3 reads CASSSPGSTEAFF. CDR3 nucleotides: TGTGCCAGCAGTTCTCCTGGGAGCACTGAAGCTTTCTTT.

This clonotype showed up just a few times. The chain recombines TRBV15 with TRBJ2-1, with a tentative D call TRBD1 (6 bases). This CDR3 comprises 13 residues. V dropped 5 bases and J dropped 15 bases, with 20 bases sitting between them. Germline CDR1 is LNHNV and CDR2 is YYDKDF (reference sequence). The DNA of the CDR3 is TGTGCCACCAGCCGGGGACATGGGAAAGGATGGTTCTTC. It codes for CATSRGHGKGWFF.